This T cell receptor beta chain was captured in a study of T-cell memory formation after mild COVID-19. This clonotype has just a few counts. Its matching antigen is unknown. Employing constant-segment primers, 5'RACE generated TCR alpha and TCR beta cDNA libraries bearing sample barcodes and UMIs. TCRdb re-called the 5' RACE reads through MiXCR, storing one row per CDR3 protein. The table shows over 150,000 distinct CDR3 sequences, with around 13% occurring only once. The CDR3 spans 13 residues. V lost 5 bases and J 2 bases, leaving 9 bases between the germline ends. CDR1 and CDR2 from the germline V gene are SSHAT and FNYEAQ (reference sequence). Findings and limits, study-wide: Clones that got smaller from day 15 to 85 had even CD4/CD8, while clones growing later tipped toward CD4+. Pre-infection memory carried some responding clones, suggesting that cross-reactive memory joined. Among CD4+ contracting clones, most were CM and EM, and CD8+ ones EMRA.

The sample consisted of PBMCs or a T cell subset sorted from them (not recorded which). The TCR comes from a man between 18 and 35 years old who had mild COVID-19 (a few samples of this study predate the infection). Cell type and time point are not known. V gene TRBV7-7 combines with J gene TRBJ2-5; D gene ambiguous. This CDR3 reads CASSQDGQETQYF. CDR3 in DNA: TGTGCCAGCAGCCAGGACGGGCAAGAGACCCAGTACTTC.